A selection of T cell receptor beta chains follows, all from one sample in a study of cytomegalovirus exposure and HLA in healthy donors. Produced via immunoSEQ multiplex PCR; TCRdb's table is partial and in-frame only. The sample has roughly 170,000 clones, approximately 81% seen once. Sequencing was carried out using PBMCs. The receptors originated from a woman aged 18-29 years in good health and CMV-seronegative. CDR3s include the opening cysteine and the closing phenylalanine or tryptophan. Each record gives: J gene, clone size, V gene, D gene, CDR3 DNA, CDR3 protein. A D gene is named only where the DNA matches it firmly. Clone size appears in some rows only: once, few, many, or a class for an expanded clone.

>TRBJ2-6|.|TRBV30|TRBD1
TGTGCCTGGAGGGGGTCGGGACAGGGGCTCTCTGGGGCCAACGTCCTGACTTTC
CAWRGSGQGLSGANVLTF
>TRBJ2-3|.|TRBV5-1|.
TGCGCCAGCAGCTTGGCCCCAACAGATACGCAGTATTTT
CASSLAPTDTQYF
>TRBJ2-2|.|TRBV28|.
TGTGCCAGCAGTTCGGACAGTCTTCCGGACACCGGGGAGCTGTTTTTT
CASSSDSLPDTGELFF
>TRBJ2-7|once|TRBV7-9|TRBD1
TGTGCCAACGGGGGACAGGGGTGGTACGAGCAGTACTTC
CANGGQGWYEQYF
>TRBJ2-5|.|TRBV10-2|.
TGCGCCAGCAGTGAGGTGGGGCTCGAAGAGACCCAGTACTTC
CASSEVGLEETQYF
>TRBJ1-6|.|TRBV18|TRBD1
TGTGCCAGCTCACCCGGACAGGGCTATAATTCACCCCTCCACTTT
CASSPGQGYNSPLHF
>TRBJ2-1|.|TRBV11-1|TRBD1
TGTGCCAGCAGCTCCCAGACAGGGCGCAACAATGAGCAGTTCTTC
CASSSQTGRNNEQFF
>TRBJ1-2|.|TRBV19|TRBD1
TGTGCCAGTAGTATGGGAAACAGGGGGGGTCGGGGATACACCTTC
CASSMGNRGGRGYTF
>TRBJ2-7|.|TRBV6-4|.
TGTGCCAGCAGTCTACGACAGAACTCCTACGAGCAGTACTTC
CASSLRQNSYEQYF
>TRBJ2-1|.|TRBV6-1|TRBD2
TGTGCCATCCAGGTGCGACTAGCGGGAGATTATGAGCAGTTCTTC
CAIQVRLAGDYEQFF
>TRBJ2-4|.|TRBV6-1|.
TGTGCCAGCAGTGCCAGGGTGGGGGGTAGGTCGGGGAACATTCAGTACTTC
CASSARVGGRSGNIQYF
>TRBJ1-4|.|TRBV7-8|.
TGTGCCAGCAGCTTAGCCCGGTCTTTTTCTAATGAAAAACTGTTTTTT
CASSLARSFSNEKLFF
>TRBJ2-2|.|TRBV5-5|TRBD2
TGTGCCAGCAGCTGGACTAGCGGAAACACCGGGGAGCTGTTTTTT
CASSWTSGNTGELFF
>TRBJ2-1|.|TRBV5-8|.
TGTGCCAGCAGCTTGGTCTATCTAGAGCAGTTCTTC
CASSLVYLEQFF
>TRBJ2-3|.|TRBV9|TRBD1
TGTGCCAGCAGCTTAGAGGGGGCGCGAGGCACAGATACGCAGTATTTT
CASSLEGARGTDTQYF
>TRBJ2-7|.|TRBV19|.
TGTGCCAGTAGTATTCGAAATACTTACGAGCAGTACTTC
CASSIRNTYEQYF
>TRBJ2-7|.|TRBV7-6|.
TGTGCCAGCAGCTCAAGCAACGAGCAGTACTTC
CASSSSNEQYF
>TRBJ2-1|.|TRBV7-9|.
TGTGCCAGCAGTTTTGGGGCGGGAAGCGGGCACAATGAGCAGTTCTTC
CASSFGAGSGHNEQFF